This T cell receptor (beta chain) is from a study of T cell repertoires in cytomegalovirus infection. Study-wide context: The authors relied on CMV epitopes, both recently identified HLA-C-restricted and well-studied HLA-B-restricted. TCR beta signatures that were public indicated CMV infection and matching HLA type.

A word on this clonotype: The antigen remains undetermined.

Study observations and caveats: Dominating the ex vivo response were TCR beta clonotypes that were CMV-specific and HLA-C-restricted.

This CDR3 has 16 residues. Germline trimming cut 4 bases from V and 10 bases from J; bases unmatched to any gene: 9. Germline V gene lookup returns CDR1 LNHDA and CDR2 SQIVND (reference sequence). Via MiXCR, TCRdb re-called the reads, giving one row per CDR3 protein. The table includes around 900,000 distinct CDR3 sequences, roughly 31% detected once. This receptor was obtained from a human donor in good health (CMV status not recorded). Some clones in this sample may be carry-over from other donors' samples. The V call is TRBV19, the J call TRBJ2-1, with 14 nucleotides matching TRBD2. The input for sequencing was cultured CD8+ T cells from PBMCs, taken from culture after CMV antigen stimulation. The CDR3 DNA follows: TGTGCCAGTAGTAACAGACTAGCGGGGGGGCGAGGCGAGCAGTTCTTC. Encoded protein: CASSNRLAGGRGEQFF.